This T cell receptor (beta chain) comes out of a study of cytomegalovirus exposure and HLA in healthy donors. The CDR3 totals 15 residues. CDR1 is SGDLS, CDR2 YYNGEE, per germline. V was clipped by 0 bases and J by 3 bases; unmatched bases: 5. Clones were sequenced by immunoSEQ multiplex PCR, and TCRdb holds only the in-frame ones, with some missing. The sample lists 200,000 or so clones, 80% to 90% occurring once. Sequencing was carried out using PBMCs. This chain connects TRBV9 to TRBJ2-7, with 8 bases matching TRBD1. The source of this sequence is a woman aged 25 to 39 in good health and CMV-seropositive. CDR3 sequence (DNA): TGTGCCAGCAGCGTAGGTCAGGGGGCTATCTACGAGCAGTACTTC. This translates into CASSVGQGAIYEQYF.